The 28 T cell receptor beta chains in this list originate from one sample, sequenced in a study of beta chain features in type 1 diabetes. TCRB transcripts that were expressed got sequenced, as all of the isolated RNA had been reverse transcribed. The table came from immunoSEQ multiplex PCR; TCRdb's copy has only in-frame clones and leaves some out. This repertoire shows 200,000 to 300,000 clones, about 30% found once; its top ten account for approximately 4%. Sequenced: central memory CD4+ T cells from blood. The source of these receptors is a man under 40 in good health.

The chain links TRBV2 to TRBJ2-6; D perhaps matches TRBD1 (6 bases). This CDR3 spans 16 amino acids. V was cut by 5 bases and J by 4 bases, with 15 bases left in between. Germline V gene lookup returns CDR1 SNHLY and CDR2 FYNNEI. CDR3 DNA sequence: TGTGCCAGCAGTCCCAACCTAGGGACAGGGGCCAACGTCCTGACTTTC. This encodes CASSPNLGTGANVLTF.

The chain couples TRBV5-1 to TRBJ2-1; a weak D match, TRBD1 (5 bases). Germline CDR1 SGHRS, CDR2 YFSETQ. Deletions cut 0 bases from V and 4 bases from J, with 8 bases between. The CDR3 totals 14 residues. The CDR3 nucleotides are TGCGCCAGCAGCTTGGGACAGAATTACAATGAGCAGTTCTTC. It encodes CASSLGQNYNEQFF.

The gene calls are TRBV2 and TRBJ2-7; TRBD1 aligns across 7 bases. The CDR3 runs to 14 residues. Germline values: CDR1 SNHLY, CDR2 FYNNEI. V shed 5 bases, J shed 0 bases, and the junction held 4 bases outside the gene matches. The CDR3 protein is CASSKRTGSYEQYF. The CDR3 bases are TGTGCCAGCAGTAAAAGGACAGGCTCCTACGAGCAGTACTTC.

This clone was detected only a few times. The CDR3 loop is CASNDRFNEQFF. For the CDR3, the DNA is TGTGCCAGTAACGACAGGTTCAATGAGCAGTTCTTC. The rearrangement joins TRBV19 to TRBJ2-1, with a tentative D call TRBD1 (6 bases). V was pared by 7 bases and J by 6 bases, with 10 bases between. The CDR3 runs to 12 residues. Germline assignment: CDR1 LNHDA and CDR2 SQIVND (reference sequence).

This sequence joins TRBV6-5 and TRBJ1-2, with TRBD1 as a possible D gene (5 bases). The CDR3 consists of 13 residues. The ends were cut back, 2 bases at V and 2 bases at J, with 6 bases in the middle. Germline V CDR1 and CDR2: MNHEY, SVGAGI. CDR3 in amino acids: CASSYGANYGYTF. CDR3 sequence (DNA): TGTGCCAGCAGTTACGGGGCGAACTATGGCTACACCTTC.

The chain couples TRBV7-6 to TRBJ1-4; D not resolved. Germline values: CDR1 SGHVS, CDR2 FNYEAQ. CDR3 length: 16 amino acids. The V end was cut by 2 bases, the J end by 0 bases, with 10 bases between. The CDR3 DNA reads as TGTGCCAGCAGCTTACGGGCGCGGACAACTAATGAAAAACTGTTTTTT. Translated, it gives CASSLRARTTNEKLFF.

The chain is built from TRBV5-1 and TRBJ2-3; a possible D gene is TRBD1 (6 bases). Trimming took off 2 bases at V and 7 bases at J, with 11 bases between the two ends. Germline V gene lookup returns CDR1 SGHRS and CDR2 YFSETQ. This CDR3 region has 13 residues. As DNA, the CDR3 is TGCGCCAGCAGCTTTGGGGGCACGAATACGCAGTATTTT. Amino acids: CASSFGGTNTQYF.

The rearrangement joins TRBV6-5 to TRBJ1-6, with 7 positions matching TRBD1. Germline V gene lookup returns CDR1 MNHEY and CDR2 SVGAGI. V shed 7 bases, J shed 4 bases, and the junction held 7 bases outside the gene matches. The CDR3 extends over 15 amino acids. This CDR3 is CASTGGQFYNSPLHF. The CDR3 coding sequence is TGTGCCAGCACCGGGGGACAGTTTTATAATTCACCCCTCCACTTT.

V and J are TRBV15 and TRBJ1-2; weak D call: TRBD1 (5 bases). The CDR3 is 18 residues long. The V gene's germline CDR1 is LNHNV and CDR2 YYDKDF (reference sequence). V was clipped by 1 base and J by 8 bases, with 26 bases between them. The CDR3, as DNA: TGTGCCACCAGCAGAGGACTTACCAGCGGGACGGCGGGGTCGGGCTACACCTTC. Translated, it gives CATSRGLTSGTAGSGYTF.

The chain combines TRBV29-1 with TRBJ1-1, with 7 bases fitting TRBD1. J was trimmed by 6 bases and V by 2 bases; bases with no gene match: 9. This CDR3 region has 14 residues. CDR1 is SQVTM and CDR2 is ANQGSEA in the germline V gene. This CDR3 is CSVELGGARSEAFF. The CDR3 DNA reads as TGCAGCGTTGAATTAGGGGGCGCAAGGTCTGAAGCTTTCTTT.

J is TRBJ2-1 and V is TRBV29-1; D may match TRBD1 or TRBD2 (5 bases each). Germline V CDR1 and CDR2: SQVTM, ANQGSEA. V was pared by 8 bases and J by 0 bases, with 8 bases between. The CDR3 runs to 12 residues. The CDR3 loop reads CSRGDSYNEQFF. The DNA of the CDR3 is TGCAGCCGGGGCGACTCCTACAATGAGCAGTTCTTC.

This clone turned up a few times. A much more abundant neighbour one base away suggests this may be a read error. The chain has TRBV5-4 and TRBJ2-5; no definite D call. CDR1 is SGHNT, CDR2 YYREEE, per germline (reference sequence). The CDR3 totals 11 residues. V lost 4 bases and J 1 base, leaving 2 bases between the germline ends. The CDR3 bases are TGTGCCAGCAGCACCCAAGAGACCCAGTACTTC. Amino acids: CASSTQETQYF.

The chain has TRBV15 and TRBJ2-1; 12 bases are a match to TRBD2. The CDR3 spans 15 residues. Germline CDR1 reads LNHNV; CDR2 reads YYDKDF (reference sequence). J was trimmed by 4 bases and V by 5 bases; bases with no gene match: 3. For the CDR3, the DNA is TGTGCCACCAGCTTGACTAGCGGGGGTTACAATGAGCAGTTCTTC. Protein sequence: CATSLTSGGYNEQFF.

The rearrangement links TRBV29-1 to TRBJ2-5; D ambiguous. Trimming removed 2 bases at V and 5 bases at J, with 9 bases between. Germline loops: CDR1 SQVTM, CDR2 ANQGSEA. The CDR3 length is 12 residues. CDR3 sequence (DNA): TGCAGCGTTGAACTATACTCGGAGACCCAGTACTTC. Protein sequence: CSVELYSETQYF.

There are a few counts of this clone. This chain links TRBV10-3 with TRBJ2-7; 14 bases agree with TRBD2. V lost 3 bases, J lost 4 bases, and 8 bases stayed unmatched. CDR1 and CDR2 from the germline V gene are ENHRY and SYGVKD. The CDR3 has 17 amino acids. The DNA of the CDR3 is TGTGCCATCAGTGATTCCGGGACTAGCGGGAGTGTGTACGAGCAGTACTTC. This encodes CAISDSGTSGSVYEQYF.

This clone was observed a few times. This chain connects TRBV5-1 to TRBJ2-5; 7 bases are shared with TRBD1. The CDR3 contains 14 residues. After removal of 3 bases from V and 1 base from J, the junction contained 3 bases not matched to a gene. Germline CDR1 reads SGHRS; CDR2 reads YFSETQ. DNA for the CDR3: TGCGCCAGCAGCTCCGGGACAGCCCAAGAGACCCAGTACTTC. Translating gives CASSSGTAQETQYF.

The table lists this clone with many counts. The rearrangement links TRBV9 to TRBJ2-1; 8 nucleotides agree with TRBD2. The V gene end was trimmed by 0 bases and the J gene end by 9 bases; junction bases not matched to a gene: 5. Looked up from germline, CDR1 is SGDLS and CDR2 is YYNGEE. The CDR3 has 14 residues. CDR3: CASSVAGGQGEQFF. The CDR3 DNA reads TGTGCCAGCAGCGTAGCGGGGGGGCAAGGTGAGCAGTTCTTC.

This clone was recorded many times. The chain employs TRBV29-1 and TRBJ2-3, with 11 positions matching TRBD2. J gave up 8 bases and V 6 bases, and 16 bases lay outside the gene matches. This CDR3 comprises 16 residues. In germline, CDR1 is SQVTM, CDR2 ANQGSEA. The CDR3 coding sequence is TGCAGCGTGGCCCCGGCTAGCGGGAGGTCTGGGGGTACGCAGTATTTT. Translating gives CSVAPASGRSGGTQYF.

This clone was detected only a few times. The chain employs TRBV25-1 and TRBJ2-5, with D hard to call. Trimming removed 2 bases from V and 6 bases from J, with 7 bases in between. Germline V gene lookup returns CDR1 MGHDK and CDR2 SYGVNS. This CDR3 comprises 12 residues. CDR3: CASSEPLQTQYF. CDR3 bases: TGTGCCAGCAGTGAACCTCTCCAGACCCAGTACTTC.

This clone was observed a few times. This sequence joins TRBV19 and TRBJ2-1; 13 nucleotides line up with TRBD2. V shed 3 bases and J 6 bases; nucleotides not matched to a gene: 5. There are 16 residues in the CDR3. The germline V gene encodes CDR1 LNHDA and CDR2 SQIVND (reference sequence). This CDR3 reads CASSMPGTSGANEQFF. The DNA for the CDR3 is TGTGCCAGTAGTATGCCCGGGACTAGCGGGGCCAATGAGCAGTTCTTC. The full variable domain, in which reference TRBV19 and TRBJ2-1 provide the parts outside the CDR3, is DGGITQSPKYLFRKEGQNVTLSCEQNLNHDAMYWYRQDPGQGLRLIYYSQIVNDFQKGDIAEGYSVSREKKESFPLTVTSAQKNPTAFYLCASSMPGTSGANEQFFGPGTRLTVL.

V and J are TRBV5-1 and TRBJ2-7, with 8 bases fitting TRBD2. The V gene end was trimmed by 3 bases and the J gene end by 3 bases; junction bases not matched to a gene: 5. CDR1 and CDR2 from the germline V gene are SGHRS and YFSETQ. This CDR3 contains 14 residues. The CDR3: CASSWLAGNYEQYF. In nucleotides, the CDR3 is TGCGCCAGCAGCTGGTTAGCGGGAAACTACGAGCAGTACTTC.

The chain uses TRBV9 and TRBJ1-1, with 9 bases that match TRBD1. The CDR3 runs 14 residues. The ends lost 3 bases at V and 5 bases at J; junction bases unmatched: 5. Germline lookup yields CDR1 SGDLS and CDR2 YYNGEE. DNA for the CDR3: TGTGCCAGCAGCGCGGACAGGGGAGGAACTGAAGCTTTCTTT. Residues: CASSADRGGTEAFF. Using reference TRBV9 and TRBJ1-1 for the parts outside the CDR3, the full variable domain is DSGVTQTPKHLITATGQRVTLRCSPRSGDLSVYWYQQSLDQGLQFLIQYYNGEERAKGNILERFSAQQFPDLHSELNLSSLELGDSALYFCASSADRGGTEAFFGQGTRLTVV.

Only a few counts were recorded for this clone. This CDR3 is CASSLMDSKETQYF. The CDR3 nucleotides read TGCGCCAGCAGCTTGATGGACAGCAAAGAGACCCAGTACTTC. The chain joins TRBV5-1 to TRBJ2-5, with D possibly matching TRBD1 (6 bases). Germline V gene data show CDR1 as SGHRS and CDR2 as YFSETQ. This CDR3 has 14 residues. Trimming shortened V by 1 base and J by 3 bases, and 10 bases separated the two germline ends.

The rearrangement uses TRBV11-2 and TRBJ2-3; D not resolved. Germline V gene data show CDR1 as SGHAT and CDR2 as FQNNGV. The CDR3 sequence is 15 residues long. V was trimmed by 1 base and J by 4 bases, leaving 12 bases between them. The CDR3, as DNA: TGTGCCAGCAGCTTAGTCAGTGGGAAAGCAGATACGCAGTATTTT. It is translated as CASSLVSGKADTQYF.

CDR3 amino acids: CASSLLSSTDTQYF. The DNA for the CDR3 is TGTGCCAGCTCACTCCTCTCAAGCACAGATACGCAGTATTTT. The J gene is TRBJ2-3, the V gene TRBV18; D gene uncertain. Germline lookup yields CDR1 KGHSH and CDR2 LQKENI. Trimming left V 4 bases short and J 0 bases short, with 8 bases between. This CDR3 has 14 amino acids.

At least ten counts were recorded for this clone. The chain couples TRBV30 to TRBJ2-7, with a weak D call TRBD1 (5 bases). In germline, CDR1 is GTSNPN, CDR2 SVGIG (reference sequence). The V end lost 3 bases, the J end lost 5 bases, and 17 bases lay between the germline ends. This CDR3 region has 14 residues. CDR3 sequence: CAWRQHIGRDEQYF. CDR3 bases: TGTGCCTGGAGGCAACATATCGGCAGGGACGAGCAGTACTTC.

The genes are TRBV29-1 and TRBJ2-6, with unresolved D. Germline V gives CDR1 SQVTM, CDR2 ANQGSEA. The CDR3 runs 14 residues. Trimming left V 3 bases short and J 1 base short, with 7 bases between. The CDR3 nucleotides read TGCAGCGTTGATCTCGGGTCTGGGGCCAACGTCCTGACTTTC. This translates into CSVDLGSGANVLTF.

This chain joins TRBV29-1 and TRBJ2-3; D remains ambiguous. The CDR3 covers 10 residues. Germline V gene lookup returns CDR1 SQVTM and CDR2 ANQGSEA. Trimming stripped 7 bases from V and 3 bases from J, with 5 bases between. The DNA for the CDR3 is TGCAGCGAGACTACAGATACGCAGTATTTT. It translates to CSETTDTQYF.